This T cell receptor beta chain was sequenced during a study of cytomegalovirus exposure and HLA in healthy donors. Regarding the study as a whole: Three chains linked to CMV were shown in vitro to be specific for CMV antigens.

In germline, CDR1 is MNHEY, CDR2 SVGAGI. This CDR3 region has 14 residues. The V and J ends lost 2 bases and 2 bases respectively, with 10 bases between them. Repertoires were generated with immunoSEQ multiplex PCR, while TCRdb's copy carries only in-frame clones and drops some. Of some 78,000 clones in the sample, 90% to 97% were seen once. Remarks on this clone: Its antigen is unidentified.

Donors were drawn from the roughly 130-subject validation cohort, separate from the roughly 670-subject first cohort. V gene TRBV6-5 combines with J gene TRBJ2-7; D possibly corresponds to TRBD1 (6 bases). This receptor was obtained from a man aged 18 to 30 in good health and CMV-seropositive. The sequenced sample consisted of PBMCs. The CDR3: CASSYGQNTYEQYF. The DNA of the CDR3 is TGTGCCAGCAGTTACGGACAGAACACCTACGAGCAGTACTTC.